These 30 T cell receptor beta chains were all obtained from the same sample, sequenced in a study of cytomegalovirus exposure and HLA in healthy donors. This PCR relied on a set of 60 Vbeta primers and 13 Jbeta primers. Some clones are missing from TCRdb's copy, which holds only in-frame ones; the method was immunoSEQ multiplex PCR. The sample has some 69,000 clones; under 85% are singletons. Material for sequencing was PBMCs. These receptors all stem from a woman in her thirties in good health and CMV-seronegative.

The rearrangement uses TRBV7-9 and TRBJ2-1; TRBD2 matches 10 bases. The germline gives CDR1 SEHNR, CDR2 FQNEAQ (reference sequence). This CDR3 is built from 14 residues. V was pared by 6 bases and J by 6 bases, with 5 bases of the junction left unmatched. CDR3 sequence: CASRPSGSANEQFF. In DNA, the CDR3 is TGTGCCAGCAGACCTAGCGGGAGCGCCAATGAGCAGTTCTTC.

V is TRBV6-5 and J is TRBJ1-4, with D hard to call. V was pared by 6 bases and J by 4 bases, with 6 bases between. The CDR3 has 12 residues. Per the germline V gene, CDR1 is MNHEY and CDR2 is SVGAGI. The DNA of the CDR3 is TGTGCCAGCAGGTCTGTTAATGAAAAACTGTTTTTT. Translated: CASRSVNEKLFF.

V and J are TRBV6-1 and TRBJ2-7, with 7 positions matching TRBD1. CDR3 length: 14 residues. V trimming: 6 bases; J trimming: 3 bases; junction bases outside the gene matches: 8. Looked up from germline, CDR1 is MNHNS and CDR2 is SASEGT. For the CDR3, the DNA is TGTGCCAGCAGGGATCCGGGACAGCTCTACGAGCAGTACTTC. Its translation is CASRDPGQLYEQYF.

The chain couples TRBV5-1 to TRBJ2-3, with TRBD2 matching over 8 bases. CDR3 size: 14 residues. The V gene's germline CDR1 is SGHRS and CDR2 YFSETQ. Trimming removed 4 bases from V and 3 bases from J; junction bases left unmatched: 4. The CDR3 loop reads CASSPGLETDTQYF. CDR3 nucleotide sequence: TGCGCCAGCAGCCCGGGACTAGAAACAGATACGCAGTATTTT.

The V call is TRBV5-6, the J call TRBJ2-7; D ambiguous. CDR3 size: 10 residues. Looked up from germline, CDR1 is SGHDT and CDR2 is YYEEEE. The ends were cut back, 10 bases at V and 4 bases at J, with 9 bases in the middle. The CDR3 protein is CALVRYEQYV. CDR3 DNA sequence: TGTGCCCTCGTGAGGTACGAGCAGTACGTC.

The genes are TRBV5-1 and TRBJ2-1, with 9 nucleotides matching TRBD2. The CDR3 has 16 residues. V dropped 0 bases and J dropped 2; count of bases not matched to a gene: 3. Germline V CDR1 and CDR2: SGHRS, YFSETQ. The CDR3 region has the DNA TGCGCCAGCAGCTTGGGGCTAGCGGGAACCTACAATGAGCAGTTCTTC. Translated: CASSLGLAGTYNEQFF.

This rearrangement joins TRBV6-5 to TRBJ2-1; TRBD2 agrees at 9 bases. The CDR3 sequence is 15 residues long. CDR1 and CDR2 (germline): MNHEY, SVGAGI. The junction had 5 bases not matched to a gene; V was cut back by 3 bases and J by 5 bases. DNA for the CDR3: TGTGCCAGCAGTTATGAGCGGGGGGTTGACAATGAGCAGTTCTTC. This codes for CASSYERGVDNEQFF.

For the CDR3, the DNA is TGCGCCAGCAGCCAAATTAGCCAAACATCGAACACCGGGGAGCTGTTTTTT. Its translation is CASSQISQTSNTGELFF. The V gene is TRBV5-1, the J gene TRBJ2-2, with D hard to call. V was cut by 4 bases and J by 0 bases, with 16 bases left in between. Germline CDR1 SGHRS, CDR2 YFSETQ. This CDR3 is built from 17 residues.

The chain combines TRBV7-9 with TRBJ2-2; TRBD2 matches at 9 bases. CDR1 is SEHNR, CDR2 FQNEAQ, per germline (reference sequence). This CDR3 comprises 15 residues. J lost 5 bases, V lost 5 bases, and 6 bases had no gene match. CDR3 residues: CASSGSGRRTGELFF. The CDR3 DNA reads TGTGCCAGCAGCGGTAGCGGGAGACGGACCGGGGAGCTGTTTTTT. The full variable domain, completed using reference TRBV7-9 and TRBJ2-2, is DTGVSQNPRHKITKRGQNVTFRCDPISEHNRLYWYRQTLGQGPEFLTYFQNEAQLEKSRLLSDRFSAERPKGSFSTLEIQRTEQGDSAMYLCASSGSGRRTGELFFGEGSRLTVL.

V is TRBV7-8 and J is TRBJ2-7, with D possibly TRBD2 on 6 matching bases. The CDR3 sequence is 14 residues long. Germline CDR1 and CDR2: SGHVS and FQNEAQ. V dropped 4 bases and J dropped 7 bases, with 17 bases sitting between them. In DNA, the CDR3 is TGTGCCAGCAGCTCCGTGGGACTGGGGAGAGAGCAGTACGTC. It is translated as CASSSVGLGREQYV.

This clone turned up a few times. The chain couples TRBV4-3 to TRBJ2-7; the D gene is possibly TRBD2 (5 bases). The CDR3 length is 17 residues. CDR1 is LGHNA and CDR2 is YSLEER in the germline V gene. The germline V and J ends were trimmed by 0 bases and 2 bases, with 17 bases remaining between them. The CDR3 reads CASSQDIRELSPYEQYF. The CDR3 DNA sequence: TGCGCCAGCAGCCAAGATATTCGGGAACTCAGCCCCTACGAGCAGTACTTC.

This chain connects TRBV7-2 to TRBJ1-5; 7 bases line up with TRBD1. With 5 bases clipped from V and 5 bases from J, the junction kept 6 bases outside the gene matches. The CDR3 runs 14 residues. The germline gives CDR1 SGHTA, CDR2 FQGNSA. CDR3 residues: CASSPDRFDQPQHF. The DNA for the CDR3 is TGTGCCAGCAGCCCGGACAGGTTTGATCAGCCCCAGCATTTT. The entire variable domain, with the rest obtained from reference TRBV7-2 and TRBJ1-5, is as follows: GAGVSQSPSNKVTEKGKDVELRCDPISGHTALYWYRQSLGQGLEFLIYFQGNSAPDKSGLPSDRFSAERTGGSVSTLTIQRTQQEDSAVYLCASSPDRFDQPQHFGDGTRLSIL.

The chain employs TRBV9 and TRBJ1-1, with D maybe TRBD1 (5 bases). The length of the CDR3 is 15 residues. Germline V CDR1 and CDR2: SGDLS, YYNGEE. Trimming took off 2 bases at V and 0 bases at J, with 11 bases between the two ends. The CDR3 region is CASSVGGLLNTEAFF. In DNA, the CDR3 is TGTGCCAGCAGCGTGGGGGGACTCTTGAACACTGAAGCTTTCTTT. The whole variable domain, filled in from reference TRBV9 and TRBJ1-1, reads DSGVTQTPKHLITATGQRVTLRCSPRSGDLSVYWYQQSLDQGLQFLIQYYNGEERAKGNILERFSAQQFPDLHSELNLSSLELGDSALYFCASSVGGLLNTEAFFGQGTRLTVV.

J is TRBJ1-4 and V is TRBV5-1, with D perhaps matching TRBD1 (5 bases). Germline V gene data show CDR1 as SGHRS and CDR2 as YFSETQ. The germline V and J ends were trimmed by 7 bases and 0 bases, with 7 bases remaining between them. The length of the CDR3 is 13 residues. The CDR3 region has the DNA TGCGCCAGCCGACAGACAACTAATGAAAAACTGTTTTTT. Amino acids: CASRQTTNEKLFF.

This sequence joins TRBV6-1 and TRBJ1-2; the match to TRBD1 covers 7 bases. J was trimmed by 4 bases and V by 7 bases; bases with no gene match: 6. This CDR3 is built from 13 residues. Germline CDR1 reads MNHNS; CDR2 reads SASEGT. CDR3 coding DNA: TGTGCCAGCACCTGGGACAGCTCCTATGGCTACACCTTC. Translated, it gives CASTWDSSYGYTF.

In nucleotides, the CDR3 is TGTGCCAGCGGTGCAACAGGGGGCGCGGCTGGAACTGAAGCTTTCTTT. It translates to CASGATGGAAGTEAFF. The rearrangement joins TRBV6-1 to TRBJ1-1, with 9 bases lining up with TRBD1. CDR1 is MNHNS and CDR2 is SASEGT in the germline V gene. CDR3 length equals 16 residues. With 8 bases clipped from V and 5 bases from J, the junction kept 15 bases outside the gene matches.

The CDR3 DNA reads TGTGCCAGCTCCCGGACAGGGAACCAAGAGACCCAGTACTTC. Translating gives CASSRTGNQETQYF. The gene calls are TRBV18 and TRBJ2-5, with 8 bases that match TRBD1. V shed 6 bases, J shed 0 bases, and the junction held 3 bases outside the gene matches. CDR3 length: 14 residues. Germline V gene sequence: CDR1 KGHSH, CDR2 LQKENI.

The V call is TRBV29-1, the J call TRBJ2-4, with 7 nucleotides matching TRBD2. Germline V gene lookup returns CDR1 SQVTM and CDR2 ANQGSEA. Trimming took 5 bases from V and 0 from J; bases not matched to a gene: 4. CDR3 length: 14 amino acids. The CDR3 DNA is TGCAGCGTTCGGGGGGTGGGAGCCAAAAACATTCAGTACTTC. It specifies CSVRGVGAKNIQYF. Using reference TRBV29-1 and TRBJ2-4 for the parts outside the CDR3, the full variable domain is SAVISQKPSRDICQRGTSLTIQCQVDSQVTMMFWYRQQPGQSLTLIATANQGSEATYESGFVIDKFPISRPNLTFSTLTVSNMSPEDSSIYLCSVRGVGAKNIQYFGAGTRLSVL.

Remarks on this clone: Other DNA sequences in this sample translate to the same CDR3. The gene calls are TRBV30 and TRBJ1-1; weak D call: TRBD1 (5 bases). The V gene lost 0 bases and the J gene lost 3 bases, with 8 bases spanning the gap. Germline CDR1 and CDR2: GTSNPN and SVGIG (reference sequence). The CDR3 extends over 13 amino acids. In DNA, the CDR3 is TGTGCCTGGAGTGTACAAGGGGACACTGAAGCTTTCTTT. Protein: CAWSVQGDTEAFF.

The V and J genes are TRBV11-2 and TRBJ2-7; possibly TRBD2 for D (5 bases). CDR3 length: 15 residues. Trimming cost V 5 bases and J 2 bases, with 16 bases left between them. CDR1 is SGHAT and CDR2 is FQNNGV in the germline V gene. The CDR3 DNA reads as TGTGCCAGCAGCCCACGAGGAGAGCGGACCTACGAGCAGTACGTC. Translated, it gives CASSPRGERTYEQYV.

The rearrangement joins TRBV5-1 to TRBJ1-4, with D perhaps TRBD1 (6 bases). Germline values: CDR1 SGHRS, CDR2 YFSETQ. V lost 5 bases, J lost 6 bases, and 20 bases lay in between. The CDR3 is made up of 16 amino acids. The CDR3 DNA reads TGCGCCAGCAGAAGGGGGTGGGGGATCGACGATGAAAAACTGTTTTTT. Its translation: CASRRGWGIDDEKLFF. Full variable domain (outside the CDR3, taken from reference TRBV5-1 and TRBJ1-4): KAGVTQTPRYLIKTRGQQVTLSCSPISGHRSVSWYQQTPGQGLQFLFEYFSETQRNKGNFPGRFSGRQFSNSRSEMNVSTLELGDSALYLCASRRGWGIDDEKLFFGSGTQLSVL.

This sequence joins TRBV5-1 and TRBJ2-1; 14 nucleotides line up with TRBD2. J was trimmed by 8 bases and V by 4 bases; bases with no gene match: 8. The CDR3 has 16 amino acids. The germline gives CDR1 SGHRS, CDR2 YFSETQ. CDR3 coding DNA: TGCGCCAGCAGCCCGGGACTAGCGGGAGTACCCGATGAGCAGTTCTTC. It codes for CASSPGLAGVPDEQFF. Combining the CDR3 with reference TRBV5-1 and TRBJ2-1 gives the whole variable domain KAGVTQTPRYLIKTRGQQVTLSCSPISGHRSVSWYQQTPGQGLQFLFEYFSETQRNKGNFPGRFSGRQFSNSRSEMNVSTLELGDSALYLCASSPGLAGVPDEQFFGPGTRLTVL.

The chain links TRBV5-1 to TRBJ2-2; TRBD2 is a possible D gene (7 bases). This CDR3 contains 15 residues. V dropped 5 bases and J dropped 1 base, with 12 bases sitting between them. From germline, CDR1 is SGHRS and CDR2 YFSETQ. The CDR3: CASRKGGQNTGELFF. DNA for the CDR3: TGCGCCAGCAGGAAGGGGGGGCAGAACACCGGGGAGCTGTTTTTT.

The chain recombines TRBV4-2 with TRBJ2-1, with 9 bases matching TRBD1. The germline CDR1 and CDR2 sequences are LGHNA and YNFKEQ. J lost 5 bases, V lost 4 bases, and 3 bases had no gene match. The CDR3 sequence is 14 residues long. The CDR3 DNA reads TGTGCCAGCAGCCTTGACAGGGGGGACAATGAGCAGTTCTTC. Protein sequence: CASSLDRGDNEQFF.

CDR3 loop: CAWSVGQTEAFF. The DNA of the CDR3 is TGTGCCTGGAGTGTAGGACAGACTGAAGCTTTCTTT. The V call is TRBV30, the J call TRBJ1-1, with D tentatively TRBD1 (6 bases). CDR3 length equals 12 residues. Looked up from germline, CDR1 is GTSNPN and CDR2 is SVGIG (reference sequence). Trimming cost V 0 bases and J 5 bases, with 7 bases left between them.

This clone was picked up one time. This chain links TRBV6-5 with TRBJ1-2; D is undetermined. Germline values: CDR1 MNHEY, CDR2 SVGAGI. V dropped 0 bases and J dropped 2 bases, with 10 bases sitting between them. The CDR3 length is 15 residues. In DNA form, the CDR3 reads TGTGCCAGCAGTTACTCGATCGGAGGGAACTATGGCTACACCTTC. This encodes CASSYSIGGNYGYTF.

Only one count was recorded for this clone. The V and J genes are TRBV27 and TRBJ1-5, with a tentative D call TRBD1 (5 bases). The ends were cut back, 3 bases at V and 1 base at J, with 10 bases in the middle. CDR1 and CDR2 (germline): MNHEY, SMNVEV (reference sequence). CDR3 length: 15 amino acids. This CDR3 reads CASSFGGGSNQPQHF. For the CDR3, the DNA is TGTGCCAGCAGTTTTGGGGGAGGAAGCAATCAGCCCCAGCATTTT.

The J gene is TRBJ2-7, the V gene TRBV30; a possible D gene is TRBD2 (5 bases). This CDR3 is built from 14 residues. The germline gives CDR1 GTSNPN, CDR2 SVGIG (reference sequence). Between the trimmed V and J ends, which lost 2 bases and 1 base, there was a span of 12 bases. CDR3 residues: CAWSFDGESYEQYF. The CDR3 DNA reads TGTGCCTGGAGTTTTGACGGGGAGTCCTACGAGCAGTACTTC.

The chain is built from TRBV19 and TRBJ2-3, with 10 bases lining up with TRBD2. The junction had 5 bases not matched to a gene; V was cut back by 5 bases and J by 6 bases. Germline CDR1 reads LNHDA; CDR2 reads SQIVND (reference sequence). The CDR3 has 14 residues. The DNA of the CDR3 is TGTGCCAGTAGTCTCGGACTAGCGGTGGATACGCAGTATTTT. It yields the protein CASSLGLAVDTQYF.

This chain joins TRBV4-1 and TRBJ1-1, with 11 bases lining up with TRBD1. The CDR3 runs 15 residues. The ends lost 4 bases at V and 4 bases at J; junction bases unmatched: 5. Germline CDR1 reads MGHRA; CDR2 reads YSYEKL. Here the CDR3 reads CASSPGQGAVTEAFF. CDR3 nucleotide sequence: TGCGCCAGCAGCCCCGGACAGGGGGCGGTCACTGAAGCTTTCTTT.